This paragraph reports one TCR beta chain. Sequencing used immunoSEQ multiplex PCR; TCRdb keeps in-frame clones, though not all of them. The sample consists of 200,000 to 250,000 clones, around 84% of them appearing once. The entry originates in a study of blood T cell repertoires in COVID-19. In assigning cohorts, the study relied on participant-reported clinical history. There are 17 residues in the CDR3. Trimming took 3 bases from V and 0 from J; bases not matched to a gene: 10. Per the germline V gene, CDR1 is SGHRS and CDR2 is YFSETQ. V and J are TRBV5-1 and TRBJ2-5, with 8 bases lining up with TRBD1. Sequencing was done on a sample of PBMCs or T cells enriched from blood (not recorded which). The clonotype comes from a woman in her 40s who had recovered from COVID-19. The CDR3 DNA reads as TGCGCCAGCAGCTATGGACAGGGCAAGCCGTACCAAGAGACCCAGTACTTC. Its translation: CASSYGQGKPYQETQYF. Looking up the rest from reference TRBV5-1 and TRBJ2-5 gives the full variable domain: KAGVTQTPRYLIKTRGQQVTLSCSPISGHRSVSWYQQTPGQGLQFLFEYFSETQRNKGNFPGRFSGRQFSNSRSEMNVSTLELGDSALYLCASSYGQGKPYQETQYFGPGTRLLVL.